The 27 T cell receptor beta chains listed next were all sequenced from one sample in a study of tumor-infiltrating lymphocytes in primary liver carcinoma (dated by TCRdb to the late 2010s). The run used an Illumina HiSeq 2500. Starting from around 500 ng total RNA, TCRbeta-specific cDNA was produced by reverse transcription with a constant-region primer and ProtoScript II reverse transcriptase. Construction of the TCRbeta libraries relied on three nested rounds of multiplex PCR, following a slightly modified ARM-PCR procedure. The first two PCR rounds used multiplex TRBV1-TRBV30 forward primers with a Cbeta reverse primer, each for about 11 cycles. TCRdb passed the public sequencing reads through fastp at Q25 and MiXCR, retaining productive beta sequences. Records with the same CDR3 protein are collapsed into one entry carrying the most frequent genes and DNA. The sample yields some 190,000 distinct CDR3 sequences; roughly 80% were counted once. The top ten constitute less than 20% of the sample.

Without any cell sorting, total RNA and DNA were co-extracted from roughly 18-30 mg of bulk tissue using the AllPrep DNA/RNA mini kit. Sequences were obtained from tumor tissue from primary liver carcinoma. The receptor set was obtained from a man aged 40-49 years with primary liver carcinoma and hepatitis B virus infection.

A word on this clonotype: Its ends do not fully match the called genes, so a read error is possible. The chain is built from TRBV10-2 and TRBJ2-7; TRBD2 matches 8 bases. This CDR3 region has 18 residues. In germline, CDR1 is WSHSY, CDR2 SAAADI. CDR3 protein: CASSELAGGPGGSCEQYF. CDR3 coding DNA: TGCGCCAGCAGTGAGTTGGCGGGAGGCCCGGGCGGGTCCTGCGAGCAGTACTTC.

This clonotype was recorded once. One junction end does not reproduce the germline sequence, and a read error may be involved. V gene TRBV28 combines with J gene TRBJ2-3; D is uncertain. Germline lookup yields CDR1 MDHEN and CDR2 SYDVKM. The CDR3 runs 12 residues. The CDR3 sequence is CATSSGTDTQYF. CDR3 DNA sequence: TGTGCCACCAGTTCCGGCACAGATACGCAGTATTTT.

About this clonotype itself: A much bigger clone sits one base away, suggesting this may be a read error. The chain links TRBV24-1 to TRBJ1-2; no clear D. This CDR3 contains 13 residues. V was clipped by 5 bases and J by 2 bases, with 8 bases between them. Germline V gene data show CDR1 as KGHDR and CDR2 as SFDVKD. CDR3 in amino acids: CATSGESNYGYTF. For the CDR3, the DNA is TGTGCCACCAGTGGAGAGAGCAACTATGGCTACACCTTC.

As regards this clonotype: The junction departs from germline at one end; a sequencing error may be responsible. The chain uses TRBV4-1 and TRBJ2-5; D not certain. Germline CDR1 reads MGHRA; CDR2 reads YSYEKL. The CDR3 totals 16 residues. This chain's CDR3 is CDSSQDFNPISETQYF. For the CDR3, the DNA is TGCGACAGCAGCCAAGATTTTAACCCAATCTCGGAGACCCAGTACTTC.

Worth noting for this clonotype: Since the CDR3 does not end with the conserved phenylalanine or tryptophan, this likely comes from a read error. The V and J genes are TRBV12-3 or TRBV12-4 and TRBJ1-1; D not resolved. The CDR3 is made up of 16 amino acids. V lost 3 bases, J lost 0 bases, and 14 bases lay in between. CDR3 sequence reads: CASSFGQVNMNTEAFS. Here the CDR3 DNA reads TGTGCCAGCAGTTTCGGTCAGGTGAACATGAACACTGAAGCTTTCTCT.

Only one count was recorded for this clonotype. No conserved phenylalanine or tryptophan is present at the end of the CDR3, so a read error is the likely explanation. It is unclear where the CDR3 begins or ends on the DNA, so no DNA is shown, and the CDR3 is as TCRdb lists it. The chain employs TRBV6-5 and TRBJ2-3; TRBD2, the D gene given by the table, was not confirmed from the DNA. Inclusive of both ends, the CDR3 amounts to 15 amino acids. From germline, CDR1 is MNHEY and CDR2 SVGAGI. CDR3 region: CASNPGLAGRDTQYI.

This chain joins TRBV12-5 and TRBJ1-1; D perhaps matches TRBD1 (6 bases). The CDR3 has 17 amino acids. Between the trimmed V and J ends, which lost 7 bases and 3 bases, there was a span of 24 bases. Germline loops: CDR1 LGHNT, CDR2 FRNRAP. The CDR3 here is CASDLPKKRDKDTEAFF. The CDR3 DNA reads TGTGCTAGTGACTTGCCTAAAAAGCGGGACAAAGACACTGAAGCTTTCTTT. Combining the CDR3 with reference TRBV12-5 and TRBJ1-1 gives the whole variable domain DARVTQTPRHKVTEMGQEVTMRCQPILGHNTVFWYRQTMMQGLELLAYFRNRAPLDDSGMPKDRFSAEMPDATLATLKIQPSEPRDSAVYFCASDLPKKRDKDTEAFFGQGTRLTVV.

This clonotype was counted between two and nine times. Given a much more abundant clone one base away, this may be a read error. The chain uses TRBV29-1 and TRBJ1-1, with 9 bases identical to TRBD1. Germline CDR1 and CDR2: SQVTM and ANQGSEA. CDR3 length equals 15 residues. V shed 6 bases and J 3 bases; nucleotides not matched to a gene: 11. In DNA, the CDR3 is TGCAGCGTCGCCCCGGGACAGGGCATGGACACTGAAGCTTTCTTT. This encodes CSVAPGQGMDTEAFF.

The chain has TRBV11-3 and TRBJ2-7; 9 nucleotides match TRBD1. The CDR3 spans 14 residues. After removal of 9 bases from V and 1 base from J, the junction contained 7 bases not matched to a gene. The germline V gene has CDR1 SGHNT and CDR2 YENEEA. The CDR3 sequence: CASRQGVISYEQYF. The DNA of the CDR3 is TGTGCCAGTCGACAGGGGGTGATTTCCTACGAGCAGTACTTC.

The V gene is TRBV6-5, the J gene TRBJ2-1, with D possibly matching TRBD2 (6 bases). V was cut by 4 bases and J by 10 bases, with 26 bases left in between. The CDR3 length is 17 residues. The germline V gene has CDR1 MNHEY and CDR2 SVGAGI. The CDR3 DNA sequence: TGTGCCAGCAGTTCCACGGCCTTCGACTGGGGAGGCAAAGAGCAGTTCTTC. The encoded protein is CASSSTAFDWGGKEQFF.

This chain uses TRBV6-2 or TRBV6-3 with TRBJ2-1; D possibly corresponds to TRBD1 (6 bases). The CDR3 is made up of 13 amino acids. The germline gives CDR1 MNHEY, CDR2 SVGEGT. Trimming left V 9 bases short and J 7 bases short, with 16 bases between. The CDR3 loop is CASSCGRGNEQFF. The CDR3 coding sequence is TGTGCCAGTAGCTGCGGAAGGGGGAATGAGCAGTTCTTC.

This clonotype was counted at least ten times. J is TRBJ2-7 and V is TRBV5-1; D not resolved. The CDR3 runs 14 residues. Trimming left V 5 bases short and J 6 bases short, with 18 bases between. Germline V CDR1 and CDR2: SGHRS, YFSETQ. The CDR3 nucleotides are TGCGCCAGCAGGGAGACCATCTTAAACGGCGAGCAGTACTTC. Residues: CASRETILNGEQYF.

Note on this clonotype: A read error may be the cause here, since a much bigger clone is one base away. The genes are TRBV30 and TRBJ1-2, with no clear D. The CDR3 loop spans 14 amino acids. CDR1 and CDR2 (germline): GTSNPN, SVGIG (reference sequence). The CDR3 sequence is CVWSRHGTDYGYTF. The CDR3 DNA is TGTGTCTGGAGTCGACACGGAACAGACTATGGCTACACCTTC.

Regarding this clonotype: This clone may be a read error of a much larger clone one base away. This sequence joins TRBV5-1 and TRBJ1-2; possible D gene TRBD1, 6 bases. Per the germline V gene, CDR1 is SGHRS and CDR2 is YFSETQ. V lost 4 bases, J lost 8 bases, and 15 bases lay in between. The CDR3 totals 13 residues. The CDR3 DNA sequence: TGCGCCAGCAGCACAGGGAAAGGGTACGGCTACACCTTC. Residues: CASSTGKGYGYTF.

The rearrangement links TRBV13 to TRBJ1-4; 8 bases fit TRBD1. V was clipped by 7 bases and J by 10 bases; unmatched bases: 5. The germline CDR1 and CDR2 sequences are PRHDT and FYEKMQ (reference sequence). The CDR3 length is 12 residues. CDR3 sequence (DNA): TGTGCCAGCAACCCTGACAGGGGAAAACTGTTTTTT. Its protein product is CASNPDRGKLFF.

As for this clonotype: Sequence at one end of the junction differs from germline and may be a read error. The genes are TRBV11-2 and TRBJ1-5, with D possibly TRBD1 on 6 matching bases. The CDR3 consists of 16 residues. Germline V gene lookup returns CDR1 SGHAT and CDR2 FQNNGV. CDR3: CASSLGGGGPYQPLHF. The CDR3 DNA is TGTGCCAGCAGCTTAGGGGGGGGCGGACCTTATCAGCCCCTGCATTTT.

Points on this clonotype: At one end, the junction sequence differs from germline, possibly due to a read error. The chain links TRBV29-1 to TRBJ1-1, with a possible D match to TRBD1 (6 bases). This CDR3 contains 12 residues. Germline loops: CDR1 SQVTM, CDR2 ANQGSEA. CDR3 region: CSVITGDTESFF. CDR3 nucleotide sequence: TGCAGCGTGATAACGGGGGACACTGAATCTTTCTTT.

The chain links TRBV10-3 to TRBJ2-3; tentatively, D is TRBD2 (5 bases). Germline V gene data show CDR1 as ENHRY and CDR2 as SYGVKD. Trimming removed 10 bases from V and 11 bases from J, with 22 bases in between. This CDR3 comprises 13 residues. The CDR3 is CATRGSPREQQYF. CDR3 nucleotide sequence: TGTGCCACCAGAGGTAGTCCTAGGGAGCAGCAGTATTTT.

Remarks on this clonotype: The junction shows a germline mismatch at one end, possibly a read error. The chain couples TRBV5-4 to TRBJ1-1; D call uncertain. This CDR3 spans 15 amino acids. In germline, CDR1 is SGHNT, CDR2 YYREEE (reference sequence). This CDR3 reads CASSSSTARETEAFF. In DNA, the CDR3 is TGTGCCAGCAGCTCGTCGACCGCCCGGGAGACTGAGGCTTTCTTT.

Worth noting for this clonotype: The junction departs from the called germline gene at one end, perhaps through a read error. The V and J genes are TRBV6-5 and TRBJ2-5; either TRBD1 or TRBD2 may supply D (6 bases each). CDR1 and CDR2 (germline): MNHEY, SVGAGI. The CDR3 is made up of 13 amino acids. The CDR3 nucleotides read TGTGCCAGCGGTTACCCGGGGGCGGAGACCCGGTACTTC. Translation: CASGYPGAETRYF.

As for this clonotype: The germline gene is not matched at one end of the junction; a read error may be the cause. CDR3 region: CTSSLGGPNRDTHYF. As DNA, the CDR3 is TGTACCAGCAGCTTGGGGGGCCCGAACAGGGATACGCACTATTTT. The chain uses TRBV5-4 and TRBJ2-3, with D perhaps TRBD1 or TRBD2 (6 bases each). This CDR3 comprises 15 residues. Looked up from germline, CDR1 is SGHNT and CDR2 is YYREEE (reference sequence).

For this clonotype: At one boundary the junction diverges from the germline segment, which might be a read error. This chain connects TRBV11-3 to TRBJ2-1; D call uncertain. The germline CDR1 and CDR2 sequences are SGHNT and YENEEA. The CDR3 runs to 14 residues. The CDR3 DNA sequence: TGTGCCAGCAGCTACACCGGCCTCTACAATGAGCAGTTGTTC. Translated: CASSYTGLYNEQLF.

The sample holds one count of this clonotype. A read error is likely, as this CDR3 ends without the conserved phenylalanine or tryptophan. This chain joins TRBV11-2 and TRBJ2-5; tentatively, D is TRBD1 (5 bases). Germline assignment: CDR1 SGHAT and CDR2 FQNNGV. V gave up 7 bases and J gave up 5 bases, with 29 bases separating them. The CDR3 spans 18 residues. The CDR3 is CASIPRSIQGTGRETQYY. The CDR3 DNA reads TGTGCCAGCATCCCTAGGTCAATCCAGGGTACTGGGCGGGAGACCCAGTACTAC.

A note on this clonotype: A much bigger clone sits one base away, suggesting this may be a read error. This chain connects TRBV5-1 to TRBJ1-2; TRBD1 is a possible D gene (5 bases). The CDR3 has 14 amino acids. V gave up 0 bases and J gave up 8 bases, with 14 bases separating them. From germline, CDR1 is SGHRS and CDR2 YFSETQ. The CDR3 protein is CASSLGAREYGYTF. As DNA, the CDR3 is TGCGCCAGCAGCTTGGGGGCCAGGGAATACGGCTACACCTTC. The full variable domain, rest sourced from reference TRBV5-1 and TRBJ1-2, is KAGVTQTPRYLIKTRGQQVTLSCSPISGHRSVSWYQQTPGQGLQFLFEYFSETQRNKGNFPGRFSGRQFSNSRSEMNVSTLELGDSALYLCASSLGAREYGYTFGSGTRLTVV.

The gene calls are TRBV4-1 and TRBJ2-1; D not certain. The germline CDR1 and CDR2 sequences are MGHRA and YSYEKL. The CDR3 is made up of 12 amino acids. Deletions cut 3 bases from V and 10 bases from J, with 10 bases between. The DNA of the CDR3 is TGCGCCAGCAGCCATGATCCCAACGAGCAGTTCTTC. Its protein product is CASSHDPNEQFF.

The rearrangement joins TRBV4-1 to TRBJ2-1, with TRBD1 as a possible D gene (6 bases). The V and J ends lost 4 bases and 5 bases respectively, with 18 bases between them. CDR1 is MGHRA and CDR2 is YSYEKL in the germline V gene. This CDR3 has 16 residues. In DNA, the CDR3 is TGCGCCAGCAGCCCCGAACTAGTGGGGGCCCACAATGAGCAGTTCTTC. Protein product: CASSPELVGAHNEQFF.

As regards this clonotype: The CDR3 carries no conserved terminal phenylalanine or tryptophan, so it likely arises from a read error. The limits of the CDR3 on the DNA are not certain, so only TCRdb's listed CDR3 is given. J is TRBJ1-5 and V is TRBV6-1. The V gene's germline CDR1 is MNHNS and CDR2 SASEGT. The CDR3 is 13 amino acids long, termini counted. CDR3 in amino acids: CASSEAHHQPRHL.